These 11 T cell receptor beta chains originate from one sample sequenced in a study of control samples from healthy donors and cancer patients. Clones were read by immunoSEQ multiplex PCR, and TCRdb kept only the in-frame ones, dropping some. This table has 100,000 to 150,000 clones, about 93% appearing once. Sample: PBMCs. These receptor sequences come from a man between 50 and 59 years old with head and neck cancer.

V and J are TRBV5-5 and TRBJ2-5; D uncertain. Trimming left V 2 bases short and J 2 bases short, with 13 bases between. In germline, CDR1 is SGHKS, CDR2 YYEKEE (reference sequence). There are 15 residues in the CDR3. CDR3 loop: CASSFEYGLQETQYF. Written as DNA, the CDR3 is TGTGCCAGCAGCTTCGAGTATGGCTTACAAGAGACCCAGTACTTC.

CDR3 sequence reads: CASSLAGVNTEAFF. The CDR3 nucleotides are TGTGCCAGCAGCTTGGCAGGGGTGAACACTGAAGCTTTCTTT. The chain is built from TRBV7-2 and TRBJ1-1, with D possibly TRBD1 on 6 matching bases. V lost 3 bases, J lost 0 bases, and 8 bases lay in between. Germline V CDR1 and CDR2: SGHTA, FQGNSA. This CDR3 has 14 residues. Full variable domain (missing parts from reference TRBV7-2 and TRBJ1-1): GAGVSQSPSNKVTEKGKDVELRCDPISGHTALYWYRQSLGQGLEFLIYFQGNSAPDKSGLPSDRFSAERTGGSVSTLTIQRTQQEDSAVYLCASSLAGVNTEAFFGQGTRLTVV.

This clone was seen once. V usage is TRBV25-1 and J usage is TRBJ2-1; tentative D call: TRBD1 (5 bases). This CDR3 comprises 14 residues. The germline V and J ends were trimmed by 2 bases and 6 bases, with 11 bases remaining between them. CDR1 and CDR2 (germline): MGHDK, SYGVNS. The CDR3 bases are TGTGCCAGCAGTGAACCCCAAAGGGGCAATGAGCAGTTCTTC. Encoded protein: CASSEPQRGNEQFF.

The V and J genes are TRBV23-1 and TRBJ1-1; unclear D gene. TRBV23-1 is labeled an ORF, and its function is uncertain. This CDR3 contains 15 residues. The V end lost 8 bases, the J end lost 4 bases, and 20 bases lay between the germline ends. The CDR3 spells CASLYPQWAGTEAFF. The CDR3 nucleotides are TGCGCCAGCTTATACCCCCAGTGGGCGGGCACTGAAGCTTTCTTT.

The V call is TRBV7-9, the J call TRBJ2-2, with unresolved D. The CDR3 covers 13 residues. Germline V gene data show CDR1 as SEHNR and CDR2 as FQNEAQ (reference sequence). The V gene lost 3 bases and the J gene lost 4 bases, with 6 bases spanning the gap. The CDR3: CASSFSITGELFF. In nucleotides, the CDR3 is TGTGCCAGCAGCTTTTCTATCACCGGGGAGCTGTTTTTT.

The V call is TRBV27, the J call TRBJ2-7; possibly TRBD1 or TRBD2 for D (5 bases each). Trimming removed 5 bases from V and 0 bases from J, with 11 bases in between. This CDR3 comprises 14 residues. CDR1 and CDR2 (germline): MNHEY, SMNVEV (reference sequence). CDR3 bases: TGTGCCAGCAGTCCTGGGGACGGCTCCTACGAGCAGTACTTC. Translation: CASSPGDGSYEQYF.

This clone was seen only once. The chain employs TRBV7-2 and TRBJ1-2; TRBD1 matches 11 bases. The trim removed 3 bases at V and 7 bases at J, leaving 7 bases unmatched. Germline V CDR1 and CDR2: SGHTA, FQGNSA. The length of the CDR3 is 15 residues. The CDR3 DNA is TGTGCCAGCAGCTTGGCCGGGACAGGGGGTCGTGGCTACACCTTC. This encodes CASSLAGTGGRGYTF.

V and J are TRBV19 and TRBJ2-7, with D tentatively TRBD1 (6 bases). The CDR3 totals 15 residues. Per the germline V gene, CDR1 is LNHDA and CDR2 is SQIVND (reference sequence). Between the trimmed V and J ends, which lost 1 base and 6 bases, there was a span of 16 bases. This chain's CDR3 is CASSIVFGDTGEQYF. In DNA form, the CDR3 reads TGTGCCAGTAGTATAGTCTTTGGGGACACCGGCGAGCAGTACTTC.

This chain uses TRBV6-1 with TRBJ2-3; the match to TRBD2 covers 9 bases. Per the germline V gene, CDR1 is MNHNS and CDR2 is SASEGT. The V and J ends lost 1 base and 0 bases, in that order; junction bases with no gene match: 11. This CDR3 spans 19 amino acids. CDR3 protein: CASSEEIAGVIASTDTQYF. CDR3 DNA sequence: TGTGCCAGCAGTGAAGAAATAGCGGGGGTAATTGCTAGCACAGATACGCAGTATTTT.

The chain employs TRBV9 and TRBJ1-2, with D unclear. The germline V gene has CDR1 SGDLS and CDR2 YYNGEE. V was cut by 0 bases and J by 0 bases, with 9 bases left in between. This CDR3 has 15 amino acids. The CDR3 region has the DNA TGTGCCAGCAGCGTAGTACCTACGGCTAACTATGGCTACACCTTC. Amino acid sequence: CASSVVPTANYGYTF.

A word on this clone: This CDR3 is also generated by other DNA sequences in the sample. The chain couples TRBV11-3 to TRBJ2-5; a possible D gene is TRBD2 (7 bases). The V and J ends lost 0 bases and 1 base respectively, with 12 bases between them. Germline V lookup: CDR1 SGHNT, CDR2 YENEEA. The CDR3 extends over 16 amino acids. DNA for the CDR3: TGTGCCAGCAGCTTAGAAGGGGCGGGGGCCCAAGAGACCCAGTACTTC. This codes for CASSLEGAGAQETQYF.